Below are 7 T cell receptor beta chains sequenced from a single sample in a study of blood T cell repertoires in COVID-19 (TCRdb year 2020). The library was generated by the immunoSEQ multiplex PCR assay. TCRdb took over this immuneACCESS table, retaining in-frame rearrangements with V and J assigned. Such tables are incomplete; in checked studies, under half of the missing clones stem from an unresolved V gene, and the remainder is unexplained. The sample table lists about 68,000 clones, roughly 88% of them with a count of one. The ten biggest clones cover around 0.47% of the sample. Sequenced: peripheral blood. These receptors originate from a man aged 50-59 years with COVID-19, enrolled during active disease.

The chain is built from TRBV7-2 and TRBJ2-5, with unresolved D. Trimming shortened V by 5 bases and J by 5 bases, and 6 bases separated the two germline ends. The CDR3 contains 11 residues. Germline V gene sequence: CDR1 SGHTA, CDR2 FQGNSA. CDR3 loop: CASSVEETQYF. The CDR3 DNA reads TGTGCCAGCAGCGTGGAGGAGACCCAGTACTTC.

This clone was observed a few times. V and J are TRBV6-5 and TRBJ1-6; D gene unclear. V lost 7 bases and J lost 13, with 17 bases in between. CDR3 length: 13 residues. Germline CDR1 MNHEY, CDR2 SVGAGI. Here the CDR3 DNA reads TGTGCCAGCAATTCCGGTACCGCCTCTCCCCTCCACTTT. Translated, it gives CASNSGTASPLHF.

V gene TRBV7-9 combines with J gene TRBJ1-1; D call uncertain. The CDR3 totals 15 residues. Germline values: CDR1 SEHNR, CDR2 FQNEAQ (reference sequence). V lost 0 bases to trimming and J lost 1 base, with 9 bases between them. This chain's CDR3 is CASSLALGTNTEAFF. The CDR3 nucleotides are TGTGCCAGCAGCTTAGCGCTGGGCACGAACACTGAAGCTTTCTTT.

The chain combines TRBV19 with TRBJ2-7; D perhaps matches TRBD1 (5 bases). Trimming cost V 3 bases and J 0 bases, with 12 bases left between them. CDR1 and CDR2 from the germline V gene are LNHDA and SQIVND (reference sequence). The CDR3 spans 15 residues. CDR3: CASSIGHLNSYEQYF. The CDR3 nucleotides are TGTGCCAGTAGTATTGGACACTTGAACTCCTACGAGCAGTACTTC.

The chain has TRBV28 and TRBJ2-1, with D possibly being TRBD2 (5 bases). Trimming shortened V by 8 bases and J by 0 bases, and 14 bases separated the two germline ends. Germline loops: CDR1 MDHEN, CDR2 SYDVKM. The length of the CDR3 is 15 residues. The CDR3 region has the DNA TGTGCCAGCGGCGGCTGGGAGAGCTCCTACAATGAGCAGTTCTTC. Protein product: CASGGWESSYNEQFF.

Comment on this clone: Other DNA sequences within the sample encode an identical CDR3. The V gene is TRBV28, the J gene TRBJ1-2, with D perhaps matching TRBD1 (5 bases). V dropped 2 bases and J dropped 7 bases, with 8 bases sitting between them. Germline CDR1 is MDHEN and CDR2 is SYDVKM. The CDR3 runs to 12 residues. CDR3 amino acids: CASSLRGRGYTF. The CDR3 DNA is TGTGCCAGCAGTTTAAGGGGTCGTGGCTACACCTTC.

CDR3 protein: CASNPDRSNEKLFF. For the CDR3, the DNA is TGTGCCAGCAACCCCGACAGGAGTAATGAAAAACTGTTTTTT. The rearrangement links TRBV2 to TRBJ1-4, with D perhaps TRBD1 (6 bases). CDR1 SNHLY and CDR2 FYNNEI come from the germline V gene. Between the trimmed V and J ends, which lost 7 bases and 4 bases, there was a span of 13 bases. The CDR3 loop spans 14 amino acids.